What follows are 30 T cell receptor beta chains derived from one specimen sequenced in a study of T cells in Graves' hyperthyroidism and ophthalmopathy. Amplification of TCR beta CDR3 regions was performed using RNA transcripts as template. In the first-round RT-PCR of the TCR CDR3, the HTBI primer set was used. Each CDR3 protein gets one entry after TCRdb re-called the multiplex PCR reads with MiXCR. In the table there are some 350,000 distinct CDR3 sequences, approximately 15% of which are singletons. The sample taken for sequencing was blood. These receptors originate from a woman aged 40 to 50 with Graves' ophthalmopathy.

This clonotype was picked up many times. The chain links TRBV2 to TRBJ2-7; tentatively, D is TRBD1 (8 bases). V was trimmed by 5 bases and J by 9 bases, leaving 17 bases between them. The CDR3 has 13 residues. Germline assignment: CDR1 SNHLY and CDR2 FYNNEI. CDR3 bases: TGTGCCAGCAGTCAAACAGGGGGGGCCGGGCAGTACTTC. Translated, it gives CASSQTGGAGQYF.

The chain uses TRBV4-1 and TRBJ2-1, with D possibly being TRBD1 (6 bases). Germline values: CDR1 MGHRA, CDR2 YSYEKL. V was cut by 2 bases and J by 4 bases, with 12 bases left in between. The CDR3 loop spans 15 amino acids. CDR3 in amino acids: CASSQPRGRYNEQFF. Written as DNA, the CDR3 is TGCGCCAGCAGCCAACCCAGGGGACGGTACAATGAGCAGTTCTTC.

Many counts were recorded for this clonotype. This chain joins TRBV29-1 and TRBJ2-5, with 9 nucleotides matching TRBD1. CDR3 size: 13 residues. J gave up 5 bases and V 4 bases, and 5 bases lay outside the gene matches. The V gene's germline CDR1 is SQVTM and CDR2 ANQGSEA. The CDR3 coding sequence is TGCAGCGTTGGGGGGACAGGGCAGGAGACCCAGTACTTC. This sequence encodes CSVGGTGQETQYF.

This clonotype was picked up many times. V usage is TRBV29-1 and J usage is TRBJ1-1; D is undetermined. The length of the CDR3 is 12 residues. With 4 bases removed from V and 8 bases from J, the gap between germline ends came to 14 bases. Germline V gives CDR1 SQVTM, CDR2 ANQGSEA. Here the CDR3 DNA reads TGCAGCGTTGTTCTCACCGCGGTCGAAGCTTTCTTT. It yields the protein CSVVLTAVEAFF.

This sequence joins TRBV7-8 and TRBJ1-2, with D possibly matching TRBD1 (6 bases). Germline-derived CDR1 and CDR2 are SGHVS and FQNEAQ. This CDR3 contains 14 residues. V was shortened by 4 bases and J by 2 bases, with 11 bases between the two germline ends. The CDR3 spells CASSYPRGNYGYTF. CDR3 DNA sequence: TGTGCCAGCAGCTACCCCAGGGGAAACTATGGCTACACCTTC.

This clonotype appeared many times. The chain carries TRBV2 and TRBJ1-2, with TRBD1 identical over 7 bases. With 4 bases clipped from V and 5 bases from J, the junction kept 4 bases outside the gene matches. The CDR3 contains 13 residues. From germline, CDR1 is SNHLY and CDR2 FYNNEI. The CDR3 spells CASSGDSLYGYTF. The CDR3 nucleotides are TGTGCCAGCAGTGGGGACAGCCTATATGGCTACACCTTC.

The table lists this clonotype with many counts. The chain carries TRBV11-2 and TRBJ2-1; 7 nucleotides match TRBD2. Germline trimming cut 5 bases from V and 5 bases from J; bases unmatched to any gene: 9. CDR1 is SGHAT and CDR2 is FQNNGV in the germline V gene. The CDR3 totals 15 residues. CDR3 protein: CASSPRTRWNNEQFF. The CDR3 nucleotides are TGTGCCAGCAGCCCAAGGACTAGGTGGAACAATGAGCAGTTCTTC.

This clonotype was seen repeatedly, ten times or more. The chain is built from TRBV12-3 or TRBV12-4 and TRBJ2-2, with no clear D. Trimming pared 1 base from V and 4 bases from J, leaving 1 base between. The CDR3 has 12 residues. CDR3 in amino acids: CASSLVTGELFF. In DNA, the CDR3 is TGTGCCAGCAGTTTAGTCACCGGGGAGCTGTTTTTT.

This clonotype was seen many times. The CDR3 bases are TGTGCCAGCAGCACCCCCCACGAGCAGTACTTC. It is translated as CASSTPHEQYF. The V and J genes are TRBV28 and TRBJ2-7, with D unresolved. The V end was cut by 6 bases, the J end by 5 bases, with 8 bases between. CDR1 and CDR2 (germline): MDHEN, SYDVKM. This CDR3 contains 11 residues.

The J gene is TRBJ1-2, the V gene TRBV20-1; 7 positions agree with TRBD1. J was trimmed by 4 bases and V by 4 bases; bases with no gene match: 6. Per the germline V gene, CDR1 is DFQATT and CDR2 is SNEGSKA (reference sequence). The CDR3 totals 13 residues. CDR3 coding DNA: TGCAGTGCTACAACGACAGGGCTCTATGGCTACACCTTC. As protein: CSATTTGLYGYTF.

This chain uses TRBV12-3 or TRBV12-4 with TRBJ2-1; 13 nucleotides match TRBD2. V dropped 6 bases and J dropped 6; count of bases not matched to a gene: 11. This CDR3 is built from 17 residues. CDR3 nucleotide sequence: TGTGCCAGCAGGTCAGGGACTAGCGGGAATACACCCAATGAGCAGTTCTTC. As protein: CASRSGTSGNTPNEQFF.

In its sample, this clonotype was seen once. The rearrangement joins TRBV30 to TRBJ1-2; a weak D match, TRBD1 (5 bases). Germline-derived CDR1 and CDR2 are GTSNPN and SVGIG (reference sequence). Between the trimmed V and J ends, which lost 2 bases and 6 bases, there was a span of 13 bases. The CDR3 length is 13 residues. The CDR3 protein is CAWSPPGQNGYTF. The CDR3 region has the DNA TGTGCCTGGAGTCCCCCAGGGCAGAATGGCTACACCTTC. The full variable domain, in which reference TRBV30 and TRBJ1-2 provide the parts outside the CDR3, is SQTIHQWPATLVQPVGSPLSLECTVEGTSNPNLYWYRQAAGRGLQLLFYSVGIGQISSEVPQNLSASRPQDRQFILSSKKLLLSDSGFYLCAWSPPGQNGYTFGSGTRLTVV.

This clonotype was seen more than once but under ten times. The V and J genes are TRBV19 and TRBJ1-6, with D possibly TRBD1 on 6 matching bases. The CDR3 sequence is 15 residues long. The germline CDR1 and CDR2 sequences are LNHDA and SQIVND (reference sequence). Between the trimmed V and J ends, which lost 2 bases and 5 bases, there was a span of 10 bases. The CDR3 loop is CASSITGRDNSPLHF. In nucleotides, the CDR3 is TGTGCCAGTAGTATAACAGGGAGAGATAATTCACCCCTCCACTTT.

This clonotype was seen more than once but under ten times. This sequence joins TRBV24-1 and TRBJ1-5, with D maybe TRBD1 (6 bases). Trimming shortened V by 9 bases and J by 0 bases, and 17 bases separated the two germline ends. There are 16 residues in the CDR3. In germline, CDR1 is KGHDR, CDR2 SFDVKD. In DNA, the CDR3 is TGTGCCACCGTTGGGGGCAAAGGGTCTAGCAATCAGCCCCAGCATTTT. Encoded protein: CATVGGKGSSNQPQHF.

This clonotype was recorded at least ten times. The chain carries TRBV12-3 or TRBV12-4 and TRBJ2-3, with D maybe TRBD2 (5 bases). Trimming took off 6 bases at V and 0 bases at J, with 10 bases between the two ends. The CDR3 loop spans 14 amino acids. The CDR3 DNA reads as TGTGCCAGCAGAAGTGCGGGTAGCACAGATACGCAGTATTTT. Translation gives CASRSAGSTDTQYF.

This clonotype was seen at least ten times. For the CDR3, the DNA is TGTGCCAGCAGTTTAAGGGCCCGAGGGTCCTACGAGCAGTACTTC. Amino acid sequence: CASSLRARGSYEQYF. The chain joins TRBV12-3 or TRBV12-4 to TRBJ2-7; D may be TRBD2 (5 bases). This CDR3 is built from 15 residues. V dropped 2 bases and J dropped 1 base, with 12 bases sitting between them.

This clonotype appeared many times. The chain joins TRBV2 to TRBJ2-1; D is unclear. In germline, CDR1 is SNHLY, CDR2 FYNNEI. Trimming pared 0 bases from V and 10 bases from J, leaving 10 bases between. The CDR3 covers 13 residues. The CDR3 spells CASSEADLREQFF. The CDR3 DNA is TGTGCCAGCAGTGAAGCAGACCTAAGGGAGCAGTTCTTC.

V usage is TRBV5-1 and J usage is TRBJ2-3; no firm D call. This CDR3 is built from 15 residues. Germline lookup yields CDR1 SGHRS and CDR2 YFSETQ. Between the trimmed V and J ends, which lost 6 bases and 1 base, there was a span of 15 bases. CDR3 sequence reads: CASTGIAPGTDTQYF. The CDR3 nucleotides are TGCGCCAGCACCGGAATAGCCCCTGGCACAGATACGCAGTATTTT.

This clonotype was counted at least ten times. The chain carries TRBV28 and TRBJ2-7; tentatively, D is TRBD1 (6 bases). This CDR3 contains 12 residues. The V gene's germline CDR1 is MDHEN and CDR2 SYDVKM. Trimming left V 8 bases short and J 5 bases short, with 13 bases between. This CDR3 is CASSVQGDEQYF. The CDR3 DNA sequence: TGTGCCAGCTCTGTACAGGGAGACGAGCAGTACTTC.

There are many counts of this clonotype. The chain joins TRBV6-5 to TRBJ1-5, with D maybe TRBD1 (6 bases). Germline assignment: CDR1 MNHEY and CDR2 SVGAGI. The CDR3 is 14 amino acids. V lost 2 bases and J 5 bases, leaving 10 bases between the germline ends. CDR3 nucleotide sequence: TGTGCCAGCAGTTACGAGGGGGGGGATCAGCCCCAGCATTTT. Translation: CASSYEGGDQPQHF.

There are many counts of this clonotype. The CDR3 spells CSARDLAGGPETQYF. The CDR3 nucleotides are TGCAGTGCTAGAGATCTCGCCGGAGGTCCAGAGACCCAGTACTTC. The J gene is TRBJ2-5, the V gene TRBV20-1; perhaps TRBD2 as D (5 bases). Looked up from germline, CDR1 is DFQATT and CDR2 is SNEGSKA (reference sequence). V lost 0 bases, J lost 4 bases, and 15 bases lay in between. This CDR3 spans 15 amino acids.

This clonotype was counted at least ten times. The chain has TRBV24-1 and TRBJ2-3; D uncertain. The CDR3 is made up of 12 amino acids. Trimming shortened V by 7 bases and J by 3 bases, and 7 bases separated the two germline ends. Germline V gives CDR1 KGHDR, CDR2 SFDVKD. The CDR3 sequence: CATRGWTDTQYF. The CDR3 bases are TGTGCCACCAGAGGATGGACAGATACGCAGTATTTT.

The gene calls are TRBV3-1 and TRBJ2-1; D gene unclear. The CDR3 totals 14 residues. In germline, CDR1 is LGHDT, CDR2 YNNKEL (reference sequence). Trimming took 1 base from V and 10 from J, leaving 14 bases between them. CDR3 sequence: CASSQGVTRNEQFF. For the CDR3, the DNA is TGTGCCAGCAGCCAAGGGGTTACACGGAACGAGCAGTTCTTC.

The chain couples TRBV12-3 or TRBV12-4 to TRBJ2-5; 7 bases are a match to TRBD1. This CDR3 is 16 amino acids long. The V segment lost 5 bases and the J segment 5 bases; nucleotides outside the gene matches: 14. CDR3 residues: CASSARQGLAGETQYF. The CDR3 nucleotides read TGTGCCAGCAGTGCCAGACAGGGCCTAGCAGGGGAGACCCAGTACTTC.

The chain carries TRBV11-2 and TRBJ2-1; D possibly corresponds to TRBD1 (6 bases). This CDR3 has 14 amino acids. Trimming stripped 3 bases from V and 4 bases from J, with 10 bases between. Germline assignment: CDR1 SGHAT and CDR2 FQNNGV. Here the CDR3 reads CASSFRDNYNEQFF. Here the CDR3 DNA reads TGTGCCAGCAGCTTCCGGGACAATTACAATGAGCAGTTCTTC.

The CDR3 here is CASSPPWASGYEQYF. CDR3 coding DNA: TGTGCCAGCAGCCCCCCCTGGGCCTCGGGCTACGAGCAGTACTTC. The chain has TRBV7-9 and TRBJ2-7, with unresolved D. This CDR3 is built from 15 residues. Germline loops: CDR1 SEHNR, CDR2 FQNEAQ (reference sequence). Trimming removed 5 bases at V and 3 bases at J, with 17 bases between.

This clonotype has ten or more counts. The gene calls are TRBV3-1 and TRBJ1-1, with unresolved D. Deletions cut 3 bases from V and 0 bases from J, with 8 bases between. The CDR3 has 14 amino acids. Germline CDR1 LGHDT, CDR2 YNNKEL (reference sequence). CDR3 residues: CASSHYGLNTEAFF. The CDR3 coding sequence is TGTGCCAGCAGCCATTATGGGCTGAACACTGAAGCTTTCTTT.

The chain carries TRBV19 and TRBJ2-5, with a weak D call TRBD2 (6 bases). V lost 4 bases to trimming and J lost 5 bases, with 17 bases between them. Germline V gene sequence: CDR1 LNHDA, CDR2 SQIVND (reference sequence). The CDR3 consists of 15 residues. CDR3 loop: CASSTIAAGGETQYF. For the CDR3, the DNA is TGTGCCAGTAGTACAATAGCTGCTGGGGGGGAGACCCAGTACTTC. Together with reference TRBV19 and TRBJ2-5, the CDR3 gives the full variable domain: DGGITQSPKYLFRKEGQNVTLSCEQNLNHDAMYWYRQDPGQGLRLIYYSQIVNDFQKGDIAEGYSVSREKKESFPLTVTSAQKNPTAFYLCASSTIAAGGETQYFGPGTRLLVL.

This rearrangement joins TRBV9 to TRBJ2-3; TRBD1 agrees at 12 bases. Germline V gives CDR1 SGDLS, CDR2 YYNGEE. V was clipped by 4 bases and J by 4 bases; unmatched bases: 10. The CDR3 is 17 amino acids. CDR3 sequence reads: CASSKTGTGGWSDTQYF. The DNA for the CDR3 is TGTGCCAGCAGCAAGACCGGGACAGGGGGCTGGTCAGATACGCAGTATTTT.

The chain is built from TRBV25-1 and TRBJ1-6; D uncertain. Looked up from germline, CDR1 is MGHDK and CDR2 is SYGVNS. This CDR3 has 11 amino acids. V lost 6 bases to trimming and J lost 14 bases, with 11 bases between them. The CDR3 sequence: CASSQLGALHF. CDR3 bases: TGTGCCAGCAGCCAACTTGGGGCCCTCCACTTT.